This T cell receptor (beta chain) was identified in a study of identical twins. General study findings and limits: Clonotypes of the beta chain that were abundant in cord blood carried fewer insertions (memory repertoires showed none).

From the 5' RACE reads, TCRdb called clonotypes with MiXCR, one entry per CDR3 protein. The data contain approximately 190,000 distinct CDR3 sequences, less than 20% of them seen just once; the ten biggest clones take up roughly two fifths. This clonotype was recorded at least ten times. As yet, its antigen is unknown. The sample was also linked to a second study, of T cells expressing NK-cell markers. Per that paper: HCMV seropositivity marked most of the eight sequenced donors; one was seronegative. The same clonotypes also predominated in the CD3+CD56-NKG2C+ fraction of a handful of donors. Nothing established the HCMV specificity of expanded NKG2C+ T cell clones.

Sequencing used CD8+ T cells sorted from blood. The TCR comes from a woman aged 18-29 years in good health.

This chain's CDR3 is CASSKDGRGRTKPLLAKNIQYF. CDR3 DNA sequence: TGTGCCAGCAGCAAAGATGGCAGGGGGCGTACAAAGCCCCTTCTAGCCAAAAACATTCAGTACTTC. The V call is TRBV21-1, the J call TRBJ2-4; the DNA was not compared with TRBD1, the D call given in the table. TRBV21-1 is tagged as a pseudogene. This CDR3 is built from 22 residues.